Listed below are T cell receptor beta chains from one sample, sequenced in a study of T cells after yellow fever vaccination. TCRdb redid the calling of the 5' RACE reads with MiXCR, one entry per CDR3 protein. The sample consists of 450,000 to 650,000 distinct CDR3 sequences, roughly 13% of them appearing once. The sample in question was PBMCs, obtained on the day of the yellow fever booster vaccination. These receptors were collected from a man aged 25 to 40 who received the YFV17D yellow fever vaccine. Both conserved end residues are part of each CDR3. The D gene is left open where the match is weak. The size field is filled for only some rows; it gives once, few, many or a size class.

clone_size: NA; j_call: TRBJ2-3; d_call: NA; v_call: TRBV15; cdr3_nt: TGTGCCACCAGCAGAGGAGGTCACACAGATACGCAGTATTTT; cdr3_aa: CATSRGGHTDTQYF
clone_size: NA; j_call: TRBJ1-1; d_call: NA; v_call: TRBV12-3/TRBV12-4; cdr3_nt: TGTGCCAGCAGTTTCAGGACTGAAGCTTTCTTT; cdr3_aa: CASSFRTEAFF
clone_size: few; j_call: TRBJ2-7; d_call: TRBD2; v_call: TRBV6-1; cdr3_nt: TGTGCCAGCAGTGAGCTATCACTAGCGCCTCGCGAGCAGTACTTC; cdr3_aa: CASSELSLAPREQYF
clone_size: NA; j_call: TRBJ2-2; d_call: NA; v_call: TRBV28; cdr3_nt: TGTGCCAGCAGTCCCCCCGAGGGCAACACCGGGGAGCTGTTTTTT; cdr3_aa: CASSPPEGNTGELFF
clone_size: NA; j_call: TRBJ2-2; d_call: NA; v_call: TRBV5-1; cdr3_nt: TGCGCCAGCAGCCCGGAGGGGCACCGAACCGGGGAGCTGTTTTTT; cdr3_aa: CASSPEGHRTGELFF
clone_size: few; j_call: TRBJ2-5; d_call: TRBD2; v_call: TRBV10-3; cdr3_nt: TGTGCCATCAGTGACGGACTAGCGGGAGAGACCCAGTACTTC; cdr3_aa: CAISDGLAGETQYF
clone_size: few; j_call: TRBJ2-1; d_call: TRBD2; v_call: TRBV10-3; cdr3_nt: TGTGCCATCTCTCCCAGGGAGGGTGAGCAGTTCTTC; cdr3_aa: CAISPREGEQFF
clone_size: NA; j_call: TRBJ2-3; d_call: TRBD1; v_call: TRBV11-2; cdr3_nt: TGTGCCAGCAGCCTTCGGACAGGGGGACCAGATACGCAGTATTTT; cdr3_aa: CASSLRTGGPDTQYF
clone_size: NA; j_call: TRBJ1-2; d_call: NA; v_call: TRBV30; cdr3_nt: TGTGCCTGGAGCGATGGGACCTCGCAGGGCTACACCTTC; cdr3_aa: CAWSDGTSQGYTF
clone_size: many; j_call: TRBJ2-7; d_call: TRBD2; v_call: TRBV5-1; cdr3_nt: TGCGCCAGCAGCTTGGGGGTAGCGGGATCCTACGAGCAGTACTTC; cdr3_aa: CASSLGVAGSYEQYF
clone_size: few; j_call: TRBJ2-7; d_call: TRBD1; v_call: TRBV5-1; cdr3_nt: TGCGCCAGCAGCTTGATGTACAGGGGGCGTCAAGGGTTGCACGAGCAGTACTTC; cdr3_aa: CASSLMYRGRQGLHEQYF
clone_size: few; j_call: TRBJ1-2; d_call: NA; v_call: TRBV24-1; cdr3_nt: TGTGCCACCAGTGACTCTTTTACGGGCGGGGAACTCTACACCTTC; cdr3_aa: CATSDSFTGGELYTF
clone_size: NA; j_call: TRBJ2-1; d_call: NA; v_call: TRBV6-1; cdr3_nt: TGTGCCAGCAGCCCTCAAGCATCGATCTCCTACAATGAGCAGTTCTTC; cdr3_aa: CASSPQASISYNEQFF
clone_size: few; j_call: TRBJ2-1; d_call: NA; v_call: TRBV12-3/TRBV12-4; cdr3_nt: TGTGCCAGCAGGCTAGCTGGGAATGAGCAGTTCTTC; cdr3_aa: CASRLAGNEQFF
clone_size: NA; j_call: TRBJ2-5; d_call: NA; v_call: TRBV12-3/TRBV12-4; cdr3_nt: TGTGCCAGCACCCTCTGGCCAGAAGAGACCCAGTACTTC; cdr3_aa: CASTLWPEETQYF
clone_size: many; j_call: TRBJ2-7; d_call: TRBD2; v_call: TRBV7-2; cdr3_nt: TGTGCCAGCAGCTTAGAAGCGGGAGCATACTACGAGCAGTACTTC; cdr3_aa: CASSLEAGAYYEQYF
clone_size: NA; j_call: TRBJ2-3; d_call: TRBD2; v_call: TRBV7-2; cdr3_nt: TGTGCCAGCAGCTTAGCGCTCACTAGCGCACTGGATACGCAGTATTTT; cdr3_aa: CASSLALTSALDTQYF
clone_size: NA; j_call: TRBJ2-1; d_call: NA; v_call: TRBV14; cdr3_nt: TGTGCCAGCAGCCAAAACAGTAGACAGTTCTTC; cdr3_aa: CASSQNSRQFF
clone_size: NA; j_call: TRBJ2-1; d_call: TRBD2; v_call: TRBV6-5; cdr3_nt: TGTGCCAGCAGTGTACTTAGCGGGACCCTCGGGGGTGAGCAGTTCTTC; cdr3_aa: CASSVLSGTLGGEQFF
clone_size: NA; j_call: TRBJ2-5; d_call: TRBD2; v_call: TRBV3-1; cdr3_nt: TGTGCCACCTCCCAAGAGGGGAGAGCGGGAGTCGGAGAGACCCAGTACTTC; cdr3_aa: CATSQEGRAGVGETQYF
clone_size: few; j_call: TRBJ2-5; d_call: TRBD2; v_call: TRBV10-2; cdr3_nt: TGCGCCACCACTAGCGGGCCTCGCGAGACCCAGTACTTC; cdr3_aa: CATTSGPRETQYF
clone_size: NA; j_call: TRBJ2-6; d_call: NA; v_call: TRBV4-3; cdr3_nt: TGCGCCAGCAGCCGTTTGGGCTCTGGGGCCAACGTCCTGACTTTC; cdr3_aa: CASSRLGSGANVLTF
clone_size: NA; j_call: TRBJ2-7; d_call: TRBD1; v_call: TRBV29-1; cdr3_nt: TGCAGCGTGGGACAGGGGGCTGCCTACGAGCAGTACTTC; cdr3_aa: CSVGQGAAYEQYF
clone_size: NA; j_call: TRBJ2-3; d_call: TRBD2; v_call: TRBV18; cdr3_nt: TGTGCCAGCTCTCAAGGACTAGCGGGAACCACAGATACGCAGTATTTT; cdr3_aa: CASSQGLAGTTDTQYF
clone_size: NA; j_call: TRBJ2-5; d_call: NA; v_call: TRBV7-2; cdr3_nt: TGTGCCAGCAGGGTTGACTCGGCCGAGACCCAGTACTTC; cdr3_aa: CASRVDSAETQYF
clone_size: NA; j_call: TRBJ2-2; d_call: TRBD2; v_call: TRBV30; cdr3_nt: TGTGCCTGGAGCCGGGGGGGAGCAGCGGGGGAGCTGTTTTTT; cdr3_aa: CAWSRGGAAGELFF
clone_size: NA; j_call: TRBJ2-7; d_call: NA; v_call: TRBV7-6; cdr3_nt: TGTGCCAGCAGCTTTGCACAGGGTAGTCTATTCGAGCAGTACTTC; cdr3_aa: CASSFAQGSLFEQYF
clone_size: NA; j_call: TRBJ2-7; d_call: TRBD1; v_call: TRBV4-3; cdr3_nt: TGCGCCAGCAGCCTACAACAGGGGGACTCCTACGAGCAGTACTTC; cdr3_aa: CASSLQQGDSYEQYF
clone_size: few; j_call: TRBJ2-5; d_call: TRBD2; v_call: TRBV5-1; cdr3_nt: TGCGCCAGCAGTAAGAGCGGGAGGAACCCCCCCGTCCAGTACTTC; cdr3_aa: CASSKSGRNPPVQYF